The next 13 T cell receptor beta chains were all read from a single sample in a study of glioma-infiltrating T cells. Amplification of TCR alpha and beta CDR3 regions from RNA used iRepertoire nested multiplex PCR. From the multiplex PCR reads, TCRdb called clonotypes with MiXCR, one entry per CDR3 protein. This sample has 300,000 to 400,000 distinct CDR3 sequences; 41% occur once, and the top ten carry more than 10%. Sequencing input: glioma tissue, nonneoplastic brain tissue, or PBMCs (not recorded which). These receptor sequences come from a human donor with low-grade glioma or glioblastoma, undergoing nonglioma brain surgery, or in good health (not recorded which).

The chain has TRBV4-3 and TRBJ1-5; possibly TRBD1 for D (5 bases). Germline-derived CDR1 and CDR2 are LGHNA and YSLEER. CDR3 length: 17 amino acids. The V and J ends lost 0 bases and 1 base respectively, with 13 bases between them. The CDR3 DNA reads as TGCGCCAGCAGCCAAGATATGGTTCGGGGCAGCAATCAGCCCCAGCATTTT. Protein product: CASSQDMVRGSNQPQHF.

This clonotype was seen more than once but under ten times. J is TRBJ2-3 and V is TRBV7-9, with 13 bases aligning to TRBD2. Germline-derived CDR1 and CDR2 are SEHNR and FQNEAQ (reference sequence). The CDR3 runs to 19 residues. Losses at the gene ends were 6 bases for V and 0 bases for J; bases not matched to a gene: 12. The CDR3 region is CASSRSPGLAGPSTDTQYF. DNA of the CDR3: TGTGCCAGCAGTCGTAGTCCGGGACTAGCGGGGCCGAGCACAGATACGCAGTATTTT. Combining the CDR3 with reference TRBV7-9 and TRBJ2-3 gives the whole variable domain DTGVSQNPRHKITKRGQNVTFRCDPISEHNRLYWYRQTLGQGPEFLTYFQNEAQLEKSRLLSDRFSAERPKGSFSTLEIQRTEQGDSAMYLCASSRSPGLAGPSTDTQYFGPGTRLTVL.

This chain uses TRBV4-1 with TRBJ2-3, with 11 bases identical to TRBD2. Looked up from germline, CDR1 is MGHRA and CDR2 is YSYEKL. The CDR3 spans 16 residues. After removal of 1 base from V and 2 bases from J, the junction contained 2 bases not matched to a gene. CDR3 nucleotide sequence: TGCGCCAGCAGCCAAGGACTAGCGGGATACACAGATACGCAGTATTTT. This sequence encodes CASSQGLAGYTDTQYF.

V and J are TRBV28 and TRBJ2-1, with D possibly TRBD2 on 6 matching bases. CDR1 and CDR2 from the germline V gene are MDHEN and SYDVKM. Deletions cut 3 bases from V and 10 bases from J, with 22 bases between. The CDR3 sequence is 16 residues long. DNA for the CDR3: TGTGCCAGCAGTTTCTTGGGCGGGATGGCTTCGAGGGAGCAGTTCTTC. Translated, it gives CASSFLGGMASREQFF.

CDR3: CSASGLSTTYYEQYF. Here the CDR3 DNA reads TGCAGTGCTAGCGGGCTTTCAACCACCTACTACGAGCAGTACTTC. The chain combines TRBV20-1 with TRBJ2-7; D unresolved. Germline values: CDR1 DFQATT, CDR2 SNEGSKA (reference sequence). The CDR3 runs to 15 residues. Trimming shortened V by 3 bases and J by 3 bases, and 18 bases separated the two germline ends.

The chain joins TRBV24-1 to TRBJ2-1; 13 bases align to TRBD2. The length of the CDR3 is 18 residues. Trimming cost V 2 bases and J 2 bases; bases outside gene matches: 5. The germline CDR1 and CDR2 sequences are KGHDR and SFDVKD. The chain's CDR3 is CATSDSSGLAGAYNEQFF. Here the CDR3 DNA reads TGTGCCACCAGTGATTCCTCAGGACTAGCGGGAGCCTACAATGAGCAGTTCTTC.

This clonotype was detected only a few times. The chain joins TRBV28 to TRBJ2-7; D is tentatively TRBD1 or TRBD2 (6 bases each). The CDR3 contains 15 residues. V was shortened by 4 bases and J by 5 bases, with 18 bases between the two germline ends. In germline, CDR1 is MDHEN, CDR2 SYDVKM. In DNA, the CDR3 is TGTGCCAGCAGTTCCTTAATCCGGGGGCGTCACGAGCAGTACTTC. Protein: CASSSLIRGRHEQYF.

This clonotype has just a few counts. The chain uses TRBV7-8 and TRBJ2-1, with 10 bases aligning to TRBD2. Germline CDR1 and CDR2: SGHVS and FQNEAQ. CDR3 size: 15 residues. V was clipped by 5 bases and J by 5 bases; unmatched bases: 6. The CDR3: CASSPRLAGNNEQFF. CDR3 bases: TGTGCCAGCAGCCCCAGACTAGCGGGCAACAATGAGCAGTTCTTC. Based on the CDR3 plus reference TRBV7-8 and TRBJ2-1, the full variable domain is GAGVSQSPRYKVAKRGQDVALRCDPISGHVSLFWYQQALGQGPEFLTYFQNEAQLDKSGLPSDRFFAERPEGSVSTLKIQRTQQEDSAVYLCASSPRLAGNNEQFFGPGTRLTVL.

Comments on this clonotype: A read error may be the cause here, since a much bigger clone is one base away. This chain joins TRBV6-5 and TRBJ1-2; D remains unclear. This CDR3 region has 16 residues. Trimming removed 0 bases from V and 6 bases from J, with 17 bases in between. CDR1 MNHEY and CDR2 SVGAGI come from the germline V gene. CDR3 DNA: TGTGCCAGCAGTTACTCGATACGCGAAGTAGTGGATGGCTACACCTTC. Protein product: CASSYSIREVVDGYTF.

This chain connects TRBV2 to TRBJ2-1, with a possible D match to TRBD1 (5 bases). The germline V gene has CDR1 SNHLY and CDR2 FYNNEI. The CDR3 length is 14 residues. Trimming pared 4 bases from V and 0 bases from J, leaving 7 bases between. CDR3 loop: CASSGQSSYNEQFF. CDR3 in DNA: TGTGCCAGCAGTGGACAGAGCTCCTACAATGAGCAGTTCTTC.

The chain recombines TRBV20-1 with TRBJ1-1; D gene unclear. The CDR3 loop spans 14 amino acids. CDR1 DFQATT and CDR2 SNEGSKA come from the germline V gene (reference sequence). Trimming stripped 3 bases from V and 3 bases from J, with 14 bases between. CDR3 coding DNA: TGCAGTGCTAGGTACTCGGGGAGGTACACTGAAGCTTTCTTT. Protein sequence: CSARYSGRYTEAFF.

This clonotype was detected ten times or more. The chain uses TRBV28 and TRBJ1-2; D possibly corresponds to TRBD1 (5 bases). The ends were cut back, 8 bases at V and 4 bases at J, with 14 bases in the middle. The germline CDR1 and CDR2 sequences are MDHEN and SYDVKM. The CDR3 contains 13 residues. The CDR3 nucleotides are TGTGCCAGCGTGAATAGGGGACCCTATGGCTACACCTTC. Its protein product is CASVNRGPYGYTF.

The chain employs TRBV7-9 and TRBJ2-5; the D is unclear. Near its end, the DNA agrees better with TRBJ2-1, so the J call may be wrong. The V gene's germline CDR1 is SEHNR and CDR2 FQNEAQ (reference sequence). CDR3 size: 12 residues. CDR3 residues: CASSLEGYEQFF. CDR3 coding DNA: TGTGCCAGCAGTTTGGAAGGCTACGAGCAGTTCTTC.